A single sample gave rise to the 3 T cell receptor beta chains below, sequenced in a study of spatial heterogeneity in lung cancer. Study conclusions and caveats: Within tumors, counts of expanded alpha and beta TCRs tracked tumor mutation counts.

The time point here: sample taken at primary tumor resection. TCRdb re-derived calls from the 5' RACE reads in MiXCR, one entry per CDR3 protein. The sample lists about 4,900 distinct CDR3 sequences; 29% were seen once. Their antigens are not known. The sequenced sample was lung tumor tissue, obtained at surgery. The receptor source for this set is a female donor with early-stage non-small cell lung cancer.

The V call is TRBV20-1, the J call TRBJ2-1; 11 bases map to TRBD2. V dropped 0 bases and J dropped 4; count of bases not matched to a gene: 5. Germline values: CDR1 DFQATT, CDR2 SNEGSKA (reference sequence). This CDR3 region has 16 residues. This CDR3 reads CSARDTGTSGYNEQFF. The CDR3 DNA follows: TGCAGTGCTAGAGACACAGGGACTAGCGGATACAATGAGCAGTTCTTC.

The rearrangement links TRBV20-1 to TRBJ2-5, with D unclear. The V end was cut by 5 bases, the J end by 4 bases, with 11 bases between. Germline V gene sequence: CDR1 DFQATT, CDR2 SNEGSKA (reference sequence). CDR3 length equals 12 residues. CDR3 amino acids: CSASGLGETQYF. DNA for the CDR3: TGCAGTGCTTCGGGCCTCGGAGAGACCCAGTACTTC.

In this sample, this clonotype turned up many times. The rearrangement links TRBV20-1 to TRBJ2-5; D is perhaps TRBD2 (7 bases). The germline V gene encodes CDR1 DFQATT and CDR2 SNEGSKA (reference sequence). The CDR3 is 15 residues long. V lost 3 bases and J lost 0, with 14 bases in between. CDR3 sequence: CSASRAGAYQETQYF. CDR3 coding DNA: TGCAGTGCTAGTAGGGCGGGGGCCTACCAAGAGACCCAGTACTTC.